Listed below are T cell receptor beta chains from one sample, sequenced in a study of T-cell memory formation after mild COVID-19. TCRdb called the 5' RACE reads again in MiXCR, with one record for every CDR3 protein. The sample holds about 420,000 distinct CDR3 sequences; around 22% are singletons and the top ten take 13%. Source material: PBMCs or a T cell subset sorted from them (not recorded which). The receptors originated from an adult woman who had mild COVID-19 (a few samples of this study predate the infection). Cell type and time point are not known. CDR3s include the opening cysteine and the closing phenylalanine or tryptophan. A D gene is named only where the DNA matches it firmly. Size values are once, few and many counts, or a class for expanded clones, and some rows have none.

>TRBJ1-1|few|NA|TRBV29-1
CSVEDSANTEAFF
TGCAGCGTTGAAGATTCAGCGAACACTGAAGCTTTCTTT
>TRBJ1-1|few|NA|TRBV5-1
CASSPFDRMNTEAFF
TGCGCCAGCAGTCCTTTCGACAGAATGAACACTGAAGCTTTCTTT
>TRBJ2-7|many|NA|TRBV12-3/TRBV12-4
CASSFGAYEQYF
TGTGCCAGCAGTTTTGGCGCCTACGAGCAGTACTTC
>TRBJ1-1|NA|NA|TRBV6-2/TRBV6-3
CASSAGARGAFF
TGTGCCAGCAGCGCGGGGGCTAGAGGAGCTTTCTTT
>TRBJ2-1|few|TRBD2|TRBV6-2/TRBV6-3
CASSYHLAGDTYNEQFF
TGTGCCAGCAGTTACCACCTAGCGGGAGACACCTACAATGAGCAGTTCTTC
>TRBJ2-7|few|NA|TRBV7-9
CASSLAAVGYYEQYF
TGTGCCAGCAGCTTAGCAGCAGTCGGCTACTACGAGCAGTACTTC
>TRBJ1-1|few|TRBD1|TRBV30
CAWDRVITEAFF
TGTGCCTGGGACAGGGTGATCACTGAAGCTTTCTTT
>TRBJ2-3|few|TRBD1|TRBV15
CATSRDRGTDTQYF
TGTGCCACCAGCAGGGACAGGGGGACAGATACGCAGTATTTT
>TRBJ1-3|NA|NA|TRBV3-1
CASSPGLSGNTIYF
TGTGCCAGCAGCCCAGGGCTTTCTGGAAACACCATATATTTT
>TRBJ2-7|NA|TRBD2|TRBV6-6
CASSYGGRAIDEQYF
TGTGCCAGCAGTTACGGCGGGAGGGCCATAGACGAGCAGTACTTC
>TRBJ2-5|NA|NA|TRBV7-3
CASKRGQETQYF
TGTGCCAGCAAAAGGGGCCAAGAGACCCAGTACTTC
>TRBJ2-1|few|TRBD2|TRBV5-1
CASSPTPGLAGERSFF
TGCGCCAGCAGCCCTACCCCGGGACTAGCGGGAGAGAGATCGTTCTTC
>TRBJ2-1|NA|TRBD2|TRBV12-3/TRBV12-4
CASSTWTSGPDNEQFF
TGTGCCAGCAGTACCTGGACTAGCGGTCCAGACAATGAGCAGTTCTTC
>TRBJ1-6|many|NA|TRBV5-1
CASSLDSSYNSPLHF
TGCGCCAGCAGCTTGGACAGCTCCTATAATTCACCCCTCCACTTT
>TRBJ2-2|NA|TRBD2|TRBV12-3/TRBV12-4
CASKPGLGFTGELFF
TGTGCCAGCAAACCGGGACTAGGGTTCACCGGGGAGCTGTTTTTT
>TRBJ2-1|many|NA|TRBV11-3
CASSLDGGRDEQFF
TGTGCCAGCAGCTTAGACGGGGGTCGGGATGAGCAGTTCTTC
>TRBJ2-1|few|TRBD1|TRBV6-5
CASSPRTGSGNEQFF
TGTGCCAGCAGTCCCCGGACAGGGAGTGGGAATGAGCAGTTCTTC
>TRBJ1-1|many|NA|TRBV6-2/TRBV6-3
CASNTGINTEAFF
TGTGCCAGCAATACCGGGATTAACACTGAAGCTTTCTTT